The 22 T cell receptor beta chains below come from one sample, sequenced in a study of blood T cells in healthy people across ages. A second PCR of about 7 to 12 cycles used a sample-barcoded 5' primer and a J-beta primer mix. One entry per CDR3 protein results from TCRdb running MiXCR on the 5' RACE reads. The data hold about 1.1 million distinct CDR3 sequences, with roughly two fifths observed a single time. Sequencing was done on a sample of blood. The origin of the receptors is a man between 18 and 35 years old in good health.

The chain uses TRBV10-2 and TRBJ1-4; D is ambiguous. The V and J ends lost 6 bases and 0 bases respectively, with 8 bases between them. The CDR3 extends over 14 amino acids. Germline V CDR1 and CDR2: WSHSY, SAAADI. The CDR3 protein is CASRAGPTNEKLFF. The DNA of the CDR3 is TGCGCCAGCAGGGCCGGCCCAACTAATGAAAAACTGTTTTTT.

The rearrangement joins TRBV7-2 to TRBJ2-3, with D uncertain. V lost 5 bases and J lost 4, with 10 bases in between. Germline V gene data show CDR1 as SGHTA and CDR2 as FQGNSA. This CDR3 is 13 amino acids long. CDR3 loop: CASSPASADTQYF. The CDR3 DNA reads TGTGCCAGCAGCCCAGCATCGGCAGATACGCAGTATTTT.

On this clonotype: In this CDR3 the conserved last residue, phenylalanine or tryptophan, is missing, so a read error is likely. The chain has TRBV5-1 and TRBJ2-7; TRBD1 agrees at 7 bases. The CDR3 runs 15 residues. CDR1 and CDR2 (germline): SGHRS, YFSETQ. V shed 0 bases, J shed 4 bases, and the junction held 7 bases outside the gene matches. CDR3 DNA: TGCGCCAGCAGCTTGGTAGTTGGGACAGCATACGAGCAGTACATC. It codes for CASSLVVGTAYEQYI.

This clonotype was counted between two and nine times. V is TRBV11-1 and J is TRBJ2-1, with 11 bases aligning to TRBD2. This CDR3 spans 15 amino acids. Germline CDR1 SGHAT, CDR2 FQDESV (reference sequence). The V and J ends lost 6 bases and 10 bases, in that order; junction bases with no gene match: 11. The CDR3 coding sequence is TGTGCCAGCAGTCCAGAGGGACTAGCGGCGGAAGAGCAGTTCTTC. Translation gives CASSPEGLAAEEQFF.

The chain uses TRBV7-2 and TRBJ2-6; the match to TRBD1 covers 10 bases. Trimming removed 6 bases from V and 1 base from J; junction bases left unmatched: 9. The CDR3 runs to 18 residues. In germline, CDR1 is SGHTA, CDR2 FQGNSA. This chain's CDR3 is CASSPLMGQGSGANVLTF. The CDR3 nucleotides read TGTGCCAGCAGTCCCCTCATGGGACAGGGGTCTGGGGCCAACGTCCTGACTTTC. The whole variable domain, filled in from reference TRBV7-2 and TRBJ2-6, reads GAGVSQSPSNKVTEKGKDVELRCDPISGHTALYWYRQSLGQGLEFLIYFQGNSAPDKSGLPSDRFSAERTGGSVSTLTIQRTQQEDSAVYLCASSPLMGQGSGANVLTFGAGSRLTVL.

The V and J genes are TRBV6-5 and TRBJ2-1; no reliable D call. Trimming left V 0 bases short and J 9 bases short, with 15 bases between. Germline CDR1 reads MNHEY; CDR2 reads SVGAGI. This CDR3 region has 15 residues. The CDR3 loop reads CASSYSVSTVTEQFF. The CDR3 nucleotides are TGTGCCAGCAGTTACTCGGTTAGTACAGTCACTGAGCAGTTCTTC.

This clonotype was picked up a small number of times. The CDR3 DNA reads TGTGCCAGCAGCGTAGCTGGGGACCCCCCCGCGGGCTATGGCTACACCTTC. The encoded protein is CASSVAGDPPAGYGYTF. The chain has TRBV9 and TRBJ1-2, with a possible D match to TRBD1 (5 bases). Trimming left V 0 bases short and J 4 bases short, with 19 bases between. The CDR3 sequence is 17 residues long. The germline gives CDR1 SGDLS, CDR2 YYNGEE. Variable domain in full (rest from reference TRBV9 and TRBJ1-2): DSGVTQTPKHLITATGQRVTLRCSPRSGDLSVYWYQQSLDQGLQFLIQYYNGEERAKGNILERFSAQQFPDLHSELNLSSLELGDSALYFCASSVAGDPPAGYGYTFGSGTRLTVV.

The chain links TRBV28 to TRBJ2-7; no clear D. Germline CDR1 is MDHEN and CDR2 is SYDVKM. The CDR3 is 12 residues long. The germline V and J ends were trimmed by 5 bases and 3 bases, with 8 bases remaining between them. CDR3: CASSPEHYEQYF. The CDR3 DNA is TGTGCCAGCAGTCCAGAACACTACGAGCAGTACTTC.

The rearrangement uses TRBV2 and TRBJ2-3, with a tentative D call TRBD1 (5 bases). Germline V lookup: CDR1 SNHLY, CDR2 FYNNEI. The CDR3 is 14 amino acids. Trimming removed 4 bases from V and 4 bases from J, with 12 bases in between. The CDR3 protein is CASSVDRSADTQYF. As DNA, the CDR3 is TGTGCCAGCAGTGTTGACAGATCAGCAGATACGCAGTATTTT. Full variable domain (rest looked up from reference TRBV2 and TRBJ2-3): EPEVTQTPSHQVTQMGQEVILRCVPISNHLYFYWYRQILGQKVEFLVSFYNNEISEKSEIFDDQFSVERPDGSNFTLKIRSTKLEDSAMYFCASSVDRSADTQYFGPGTRLTVL.

This clonotype was detected many times. The V call is TRBV5-1, the J call TRBJ2-5, with D unclear. The V end lost 0 bases, the J end lost 4 bases, and 10 bases lay between the germline ends. From germline, CDR1 is SGHRS and CDR2 YFSETQ. CDR3 length: 14 amino acids. CDR3 DNA: TGCGCCAGCAGCTTGGCCGTTAAGTTAGAGACCCAGTACTTC. Residues: CASSLAVKLETQYF.

This clonotype was observed a few times. The rearrangement joins TRBV4-2 to TRBJ2-2, with D unclear. This CDR3 contains 15 residues. CDR1 and CDR2 (germline): LGHNA, YNFKEQ. Trimming took off 4 bases at V and 4 bases at J, with 13 bases between the two ends. The CDR3 region is CASSPRNDATGELFF. For the CDR3, the DNA is TGTGCCAGCAGCCCTCGCAACGACGCCACCGGGGAGCTGTTTTTT.

This rearrangement joins TRBV12-3 or TRBV12-4 to TRBJ1-1; TRBD1 might be the D (6 bases). The length of the CDR3 is 13 residues. Trimming left V 3 bases short and J 11 bases short, with 16 bases between. The CDR3 DNA reads as TGTGCCAGCAGTTTCGGGTCGGAGGGGGGGGCTTTCTTT. Translating gives CASSFGSEGGAFF.

This clonotype was seen just once. J is TRBJ1-1 and V is TRBV4-2; D remains ambiguous. CDR3 length: 13 residues. V was cut by 2 bases and J by 5 bases, with 9 bases left in between. The germline V gene has CDR1 LGHNA and CDR2 YNFKEQ. The CDR3, as DNA: TGTGCCAGCAGCCAACTTTTAGGTACTGAAGCTTTCTTT. The encoded protein is CASSQLLGTEAFF.

This clonotype was counted only a few times. The chain employs TRBV19 and TRBJ2-7, with TRBD1 matching over 10 bases. CDR1 and CDR2 from the germline V gene are LNHDA and SQIVND (reference sequence). The V segment lost 5 bases and the J segment 4 bases; nucleotides outside the gene matches: 5. The CDR3 consists of 14 residues. The CDR3 reads CASSRTGGMYEQYF. Written as DNA, the CDR3 is TGTGCCAGTAGTCGGACAGGGGGTATGTACGAGCAGTACTTC.

The chain recombines TRBV28 with TRBJ1-6; no reliable D call. CDR1 is MDHEN, CDR2 SYDVKM, per germline. Trimming pared 3 bases from V and 9 bases from J, leaving 9 bases between. This CDR3 region has 13 residues. The CDR3 DNA reads as TGTGCCAGCAGTTTCATGGGTTCTTCACCCCTCCACTTT. It is translated as CASSFMGSSPLHF.

This clonotype was seen a handful of times. The chain couples TRBV2 to TRBJ2-5; perhaps TRBD2 as D (6 bases). The V and J ends lost 4 bases and 0 bases respectively, with 6 bases between them. This CDR3 is 13 amino acids long. Germline V gene data show CDR1 as SNHLY and CDR2 as FYNNEI. DNA of the CDR3: TGTGCCAGCAGTGGGGACTACCAAGAGACCCAGTACTTC. Residues: CASSGDYQETQYF.

V and J are TRBV15 and TRBJ1-4; D may be TRBD1 (5 bases). CDR3 length: 12 residues. V lost 5 bases and J 7 bases, leaving 8 bases between the germline ends. Germline V CDR1 and CDR2: LNHNV, YYDKDF (reference sequence). CDR3 amino acids: CATSARAEKLFF. CDR3 DNA sequence: TGTGCCACCAGCGCCAGGGCTGAAAAACTGTTTTTT.

This clonotype turned up a few times. This chain uses TRBV20-1 with TRBJ2-5, with D tentatively TRBD2 (6 bases). V was pared by 1 base and J by 2 bases, with 14 bases between. The germline V gene has CDR1 DFQATT and CDR2 SNEGSKA (reference sequence). This CDR3 region has 15 residues. The CDR3 DNA sequence: TGCAGTGCTAGAGTCCCGGGACTCCGGCAAGAGACCCAGTACTTC. Translated, it gives CSARVPGLRQETQYF.

This clonotype was counted a few times. This CDR3 reads CASSSPKAAATNEKLFF. The CDR3, as DNA: TGTGCCAGCAGCTCCCCCAAGGCGGCCGCAACTAATGAAAAACTGTTTTTT. V usage is TRBV11-2 and J usage is TRBJ1-4; the D is unclear. V lost 4 bases to trimming and J lost 0 bases, with 15 bases between them. Germline V gene lookup returns CDR1 SGHAT and CDR2 FQNNGV. CDR3 length: 17 residues.

The chain has TRBV4-3 and TRBJ2-2; D ambiguous. This CDR3 comprises 16 residues. Between the trimmed V and J ends, which lost 2 bases and 1 base, there was a span of 11 bases. From germline, CDR1 is LGHNA and CDR2 YSLEER. CDR3 protein: CASSQSVDGNTGELFF. The DNA of the CDR3 is TGCGCCAGCAGCCAATCGGTCGATGGGAACACCGGGGAGCTGTTTTTT.

This clonotype was observed a handful of times. The rearrangement uses TRBV20-1 and TRBJ2-1, with D tentatively TRBD2 (7 bases). Germline CDR1 and CDR2: DFQATT and SNEGSKA (reference sequence). The CDR3 is made up of 15 amino acids. The V gene lost 6 bases and the J gene lost 5 bases, with 20 bases spanning the gap. The CDR3 reads CSASHTGRGDNEQFF. Written as DNA, the CDR3 is TGCAGTGCCAGTCATACAGGGAGGGGTGACAATGAGCAGTTCTTC.

The chain employs TRBV21-1 and TRBJ2-1; the tabulated D call, TRBD1, remains unverified against the DNA. TRBV21-1 counts as a pseudogene. The CDR3 has 16 residues. The CDR3, as DNA: TGTGCCAGCCTACCAGAGGGGGCGACAGGGAGAAATGAGCAGTTCTTC. Translated, it gives CASLPEGATGRNEQFF.